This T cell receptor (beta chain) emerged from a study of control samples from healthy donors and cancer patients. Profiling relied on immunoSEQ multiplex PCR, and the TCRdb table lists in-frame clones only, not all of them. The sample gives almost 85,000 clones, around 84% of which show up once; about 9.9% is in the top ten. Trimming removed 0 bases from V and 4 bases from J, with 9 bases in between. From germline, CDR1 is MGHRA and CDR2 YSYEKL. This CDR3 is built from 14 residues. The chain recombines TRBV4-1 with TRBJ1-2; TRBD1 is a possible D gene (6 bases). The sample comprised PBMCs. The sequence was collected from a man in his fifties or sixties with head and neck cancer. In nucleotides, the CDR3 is TGCGCCAGCAGCCAAGAGGACAGAATCTATGGCTACACCTTC. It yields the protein CASSQEDRIYGYTF.